These 26 T cell receptor beta chains share one sample of origin, sequenced in a study of CD8 T cells in ankylosing spondylitis. General observations from the study: Ankylosing spondylitis blood seemed to carry a telltale TCR beta motif made of seven or eight highly homologous variants.

Their antigens remain unidentified. TCRdb reprocessed the 5' RACE reads with MiXCR, giving one entry per CDR3 protein. This repertoire shows about 750,000 distinct CDR3 sequences, roughly 19% found once; its top ten account for under 20%. Sequences were obtained from blood, either unsorted or a sorted T cell fraction (not recorded which). These receptors all stem from a male donor with ankylosing spondylitis.

The chain uses TRBV27 and TRBJ1-1, with D uncertain. The germline gives CDR1 MNHEY, CDR2 SMNVEV (reference sequence). V lost 1 base to trimming and J lost 6 bases, with 12 bases between them. The CDR3 loop spans 14 amino acids. The CDR3 sequence is CASSLFLGLSEAFF. Here the CDR3 DNA reads TGTGCCAGCAGTTTATTTTTGGGTCTGTCTGAAGCTTTCTTT.

This clonotype turned up a few times. The rearrangement joins TRBV20-1 to TRBJ2-1; 10 bases are shared with TRBD1. The junction had 4 bases not matched to a gene; V was cut back by 5 bases and J by 3 bases. The germline gives CDR1 DFQATT, CDR2 SNEGSKA (reference sequence). The CDR3 extends over 14 amino acids. Here the CDR3 reads CSAQDRGIYNEQFF. In DNA form, the CDR3 reads TGCAGTGCTCAGGACAGGGGGATCTACAATGAGCAGTTCTTC.

This clonotype showed up just a few times. The genes are TRBV19 and TRBJ2-1, with 12 bases fitting TRBD2. J gave up 9 bases and V 1 base, and 1 base lay outside the gene matches. The CDR3 runs 14 residues. The germline CDR1 and CDR2 sequences are LNHDA and SQIVND (reference sequence). Here the CDR3 reads CASSIGGLAGEQFF. CDR3 DNA: TGTGCCAGTAGTATAGGGGGACTAGCGGGTGAGCAGTTCTTC.

J is TRBJ2-7 and V is TRBV7-9, with TRBD2 matching 7 bases. The ends lost 7 bases at V and 3 bases at J; junction bases unmatched: 9. CDR1 is SEHNR and CDR2 is FQNEAQ in the germline V gene (reference sequence). The CDR3 length is 14 residues. The CDR3 loop reads CASNPGGRIYEQYF. DNA of the CDR3: TGTGCCAGCAACCCGGGGGGACGGATCTACGAGCAGTACTTC. The full variable domain, completed using reference TRBV7-9 and TRBJ2-7, is DTGVSQNPRHKITKRGQNVTFRCDPISEHNRLYWYRQTLGQGPEFLTYFQNEAQLEKSRLLSDRFSAERPKGSFSTLEIQRTEQGDSAMYLCASNPGGRIYEQYFGPGTRLTVT.

The rearrangement joins TRBV12-3 or TRBV12-4 to TRBJ2-5; unclear D gene. The ends were cut back, 6 bases at V and 2 bases at J, with 19 bases in the middle. The CDR3 spans 16 residues. The CDR3 sequence is CASSSRSDSPQETQYF. The CDR3 DNA sequence: TGTGCCAGCAGCTCCCGGAGCGATTCCCCACAAGAGACCCAGTACTTC.

V and J are TRBV15 and TRBJ1-2; unclear D gene. The V and J ends lost 0 bases and 8 bases respectively, with 13 bases between them. Germline assignment: CDR1 LNHNV and CDR2 YYDKDF (reference sequence). This CDR3 spans 14 amino acids. Here the CDR3 reads CATSRESLPSGYTF. The CDR3 DNA sequence: TGTGCCACCAGCAGAGAGAGTCTGCCGTCGGGCTACACCTTC.

There are a few counts of this clonotype. The genes are TRBV20-1 and TRBJ2-5, with a tentative D call TRBD2 (5 bases). The CDR3 extends over 13 amino acids. Germline V lookup: CDR1 DFQATT, CDR2 SNEGSKA (reference sequence). Trimming shortened V by 5 bases and J by 1 base, and 11 bases separated the two germline ends. DNA of the CDR3: TGCAGTGCTTTCCACGGGGTCCAAGAGACCCAGTACTTC. This translates into CSAFHGVQETQYF.

The chain has TRBV27 and TRBJ2-3, with no clear D. The CDR3 is made up of 15 amino acids. Germline V gene data show CDR1 as MNHEY and CDR2 as SMNVEV (reference sequence). V lost 0 bases, J lost 2 bases, and 9 bases lay in between. CDR3 sequence reads: CASSLSTGHTDTQYF. CDR3 DNA: TGTGCCAGCAGTTTATCGACGGGCCACACAGATACGCAGTATTTT.

This sequence joins TRBV5-1 and TRBJ2-5; tentative D call: TRBD1 (7 bases). Germline values: CDR1 SGHRS, CDR2 YFSETQ. This CDR3 is 14 amino acids long. The germline V and J ends were trimmed by 4 bases and 1 base, with 11 bases remaining between them. CDR3 amino acids: CASSGGTVQETQYF. The CDR3 DNA sequence: TGCGCCAGCAGCGGGGGGACAGTCCAAGAGACCCAGTACTTC. Using reference TRBV5-1 and TRBJ2-5 for the parts outside the CDR3, the full variable domain is KAGVTQTPRYLIKTRGQQVTLSCSPISGHRSVSWYQQTPGQGLQFLFEYFSETQRNKGNFPGRFSGRQFSNSRSEMNVSTLELGDSALYLCASSGGTVQETQYFGPGTRLLVL.

CDR3 amino acids: CATSVTGGGGETQYF. CDR3 DNA sequence: TGTGCCACCAGCGTAACAGGGGGAGGAGGAGAGACCCAGTACTTC. The chain uses TRBV15 and TRBJ2-5; 8 nucleotides align to TRBD1. With V trimmed by 5 bases and J by 4 bases, 9 bases remained unmatched. CDR3 length equals 15 residues. Germline CDR1 and CDR2: LNHNV and YYDKDF (reference sequence). The full variable domain, with the rest looked up from reference TRBV15 and TRBJ2-5, is DAMVIQNPRYQVTQFGKPVTLSCSQTLNHNVMYWYQQKSSQAPKLLFHYYDKDFNNEADTPDNFQSRRPNTSFCFLDIRSPGLGDTAMYLCATSVTGGGGETQYFGPGTRLLVL.

There are a few counts of this clonotype. V gene TRBV3-1 combines with J gene TRBJ1-2; no reliable D call. The CDR3 length is 15 residues. V was trimmed by 0 bases and J by 4 bases, leaving 12 bases between them. Germline V lookup: CDR1 LGHDT, CDR2 YNNKEL (reference sequence). This chain's CDR3 is CASSQDAGFGYGYTF. As DNA, the CDR3 is TGTGCCAGCAGCCAAGACGCCGGGTTCGGCTATGGCTACACCTTC.

This chain links TRBV4-2 with TRBJ2-7, with a weak D call TRBD1 (5 bases). Trimming cost V 1 base and J 4 bases, with 11 bases left between them. CDR1 is LGHNA and CDR2 is YNFKEQ in the germline V gene. This CDR3 is built from 14 residues. The CDR3 bases are TGTGCCAGCAGCCAAGGGGATTCAGGGTACGAGCAGTACTTC. Its translation is CASSQGDSGYEQYF.

The V gene is TRBV7-8, the J gene TRBJ2-5, with 12 bases aligning to TRBD1. This CDR3 contains 17 residues. Trimming cost V 1 base and J 5 bases; bases outside gene matches: 8. Germline V CDR1 and CDR2: SGHVS, FQNEAQ. For the CDR3, the DNA is TGTGCCAGCAGCTTAGGACCGGGACAGGGGGCGGGGGAGACCCAGTACTTC. Encoded protein: CASSLGPGQGAGETQYF.

The sample holds a few counts of this clonotype. The chain combines TRBV20-1 with TRBJ2-7; D possibly corresponds to TRBD1 (5 bases). V was shortened by 4 bases and J by 1 base, with 11 bases between the two germline ends. The CDR3 extends over 13 amino acids. CDR1 is DFQATT, CDR2 SNEGSKA, per germline (reference sequence). CDR3 in amino acids: CSAIRQPSYEQYF. The DNA for the CDR3 is TGCAGTGCTATAAGACAGCCTTCCTACGAGCAGTACTTC.

The chain is built from TRBV11-2 and TRBJ2-5, with 7 bases lining up with TRBD2. Germline values: CDR1 SGHAT, CDR2 FQNNGV. The CDR3 is made up of 17 amino acids. V shed 3 bases, J shed 1 base, and the junction held 11 bases outside the gene matches. CDR3 sequence: CASSFGFGSGGQETQYF. The DNA for the CDR3 is TGTGCCAGCAGCTTCGGCTTTGGGTCGGGGGGCCAAGAGACCCAGTACTTC.

This chain connects TRBV24-1 to TRBJ2-5, with D unresolved. This CDR3 comprises 13 residues. The V end lost 3 bases, the J end lost 5 bases, and 9 bases lay between the germline ends. Germline CDR1 KGHDR, CDR2 SFDVKD. CDR3 region: CATSDPPSETQYF. The CDR3 DNA follows: TGTGCCACCAGTGATCCCCCCTCCGAGACCCAGTACTTC.

The sample holds many counts of this clonotype. This chain links TRBV7-3 with TRBJ1-1; tentatively, D is TRBD1 (6 bases). CDR3 size: 14 residues. The ends were cut back, 2 bases at V and 4 bases at J, with 11 bases in the middle. Germline lookup yields CDR1 SGHTA and CDR2 FQGTGA. DNA of the CDR3: TGTGCCAGCAGCTTAGGCAGGGGCAGCACTGAAGCTTTCTTT. This gives the protein CASSLGRGSTEAFF.

This clonotype was detected only a few times. The chain uses TRBV12-3 or TRBV12-4 and TRBJ2-7; D not certain. Deletions cut 6 bases from V and 6 bases from J, with 12 bases between. CDR3 length: 12 residues. The CDR3, as DNA: TGTGCCAGCAGCCGGGTCCGTTCCGAGCAGTACTTC. Translation: CASSRVRSEQYF.

The chain is built from TRBV19 and TRBJ2-1, with 11 bases lining up with TRBD2. Trimming removed 1 base from V and 9 bases from J; junction bases left unmatched: 2. This CDR3 has 14 amino acids. CDR1 and CDR2 from the germline V gene are LNHDA and SQIVND (reference sequence). This CDR3 is CASSIVLAGGEQFF. CDR3 nucleotides: TGTGCCAGTAGTATAGTTCTAGCGGGAGGTGAGCAGTTCTTC.

The chain employs TRBV27 and TRBJ1-4; D is perhaps TRBD1 (5 bases). Trimming left V 6 bases short and J 4 bases short, with 15 bases between. The CDR3 is 15 residues long. Germline V gene data show CDR1 as MNHEY and CDR2 as SMNVEV (reference sequence). This chain's CDR3 is CASRLRQSDNEKLFF. Written as DNA, the CDR3 is TGTGCCAGCAGACTGCGACAGTCTGATAATGAAAAACTGTTTTTT. The entire variable domain, with the rest obtained from reference TRBV27 and TRBJ1-4, is as follows: EAQVTQNPRYLITVTGKKLTVTCSQNMNHEYMSWYRQDPGLGLRQIYYSMNVEVTDKGDVPEGYKVSRKEKRNFPLILESPSPNQTSLYFCASRLRQSDNEKLFFGSGTQLSVL.

This clonotype was seen more than once but under ten times. The J gene is TRBJ2-3, the V gene TRBV5-1; D is uncertain. Germline V CDR1 and CDR2: SGHRS, YFSETQ. The CDR3 is made up of 15 amino acids. The V end lost 6 bases, the J end lost 0 bases, and 14 bases lay between the germline ends. Here the CDR3 reads CASTTGRTSTDTQYF. CDR3 in DNA: TGCGCCAGCACCACCGGGCGCACTAGCACAGATACGCAGTATTTT.

This clonotype was observed a few times. The chain's CDR3 is CSVEDPYGAYEQYF. DNA of the CDR3: TGCAGCGTTGAAGATCCGTACGGAGCCTACGAGCAGTACTTC. The chain links TRBV29-1 to TRBJ2-7; D is unresolved. Germline V CDR1 and CDR2: SQVTM, ANQGSEA. This CDR3 comprises 14 residues. The V end lost 0 bases, the J end lost 2 bases, and 11 bases lay between the germline ends.

CDR3 sequence reads: CSVEVPQVGNTIYF. CDR3 coding DNA: TGCAGCGTTGAAGTCCCCCAGGTTGGAAACACCATATATTTT. The chain couples TRBV29-1 to TRBJ1-3; D call uncertain. Trimming removed 1 base at V and 3 bases at J, with 10 bases between. This CDR3 has 14 amino acids. Germline CDR1 and CDR2: SQVTM and ANQGSEA.

J is TRBJ1-1 and V is TRBV5-1; D is uncertain. From germline, CDR1 is SGHRS and CDR2 YFSETQ. This CDR3 is built from 13 residues. Between the trimmed V and J ends, which lost 1 base and 7 bases, there was a span of 11 bases. CDR3 loop: CASSLYGEGEAFF. The CDR3 nucleotides read TGCGCCAGCAGCTTGTACGGGGAGGGTGAAGCTTTCTTT.

This chain connects TRBV27 to TRBJ1-1; no reliable D call. V dropped 8 bases and J dropped 3 bases, with 10 bases sitting between them. The germline V gene encodes CDR1 MNHEY and CDR2 SMNVEV (reference sequence). The CDR3 covers 12 residues. The CDR3 DNA follows: TGTGCCAGCGGGCCGTGGGACACTGAAGCTTTCTTT. Its protein is CASGPWDTEAFF.

This clonotype was seen only a few times. This chain uses TRBV27 with TRBJ2-7; 9 bases fit TRBD2. The CDR3 has 18 amino acids. The ends lost 5 bases at V and 0 bases at J; junction bases unmatched: 14. Germline V CDR1 and CDR2: MNHEY, SMNVEV (reference sequence). Here the CDR3 reads CASSPLRKREASSYEQYF. The CDR3 bases are TGTGCCAGCAGTCCCTTGAGGAAGCGGGAGGCCAGCTCCTACGAGCAGTACTTC.